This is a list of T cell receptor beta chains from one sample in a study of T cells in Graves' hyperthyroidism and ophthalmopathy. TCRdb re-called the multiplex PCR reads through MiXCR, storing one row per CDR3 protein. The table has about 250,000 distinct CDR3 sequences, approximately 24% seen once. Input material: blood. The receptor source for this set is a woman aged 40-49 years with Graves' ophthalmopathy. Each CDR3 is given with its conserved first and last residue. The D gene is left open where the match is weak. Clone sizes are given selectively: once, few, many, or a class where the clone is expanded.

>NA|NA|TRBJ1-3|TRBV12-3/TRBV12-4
TGTGCCAGCCCTTACTCGTATGGAAACACCATATATTTT
CASPYSYGNTIYF
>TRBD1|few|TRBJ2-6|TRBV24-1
TGTGCCACCAGTGACATAGACAGGGCTGGGGCCAACGTCCTGACTTTC
CATSDIDRAGANVLTF
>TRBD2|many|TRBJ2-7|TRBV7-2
TGTGCCAGCAGCCCTAGCGGGCAGCTCTACGAGCAGTACTTC
CASSPSGQLYEQYF
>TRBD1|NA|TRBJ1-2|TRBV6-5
TGTGCCAGCAGTTACGGGCAGGGGGAGTACTATGGCTACACCTTC
CASSYGQGEYYGYTF
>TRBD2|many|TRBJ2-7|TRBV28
TGTGCCAGCAGTTTGGTGGGTAGCGGGAGCAACGAGCAGTACTTC
CASSLVGSGSNEQYF
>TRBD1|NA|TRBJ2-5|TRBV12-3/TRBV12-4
TGTGCCAGCAGGGCACCTCCGGGACAGGGTCCGGAGACCCAGTACTTC
CASRAPPGQGPETQYF
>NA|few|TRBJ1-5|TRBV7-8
TGTGCCAGCAGCTTATCGTCCCCCGTTAGCAATCAGCCCCAGCATTTT
CASSLSSPVSNQPQHF
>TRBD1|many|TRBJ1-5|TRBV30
TGTGCCTGGGCGACAGGGCGGGGGGGGGCCCAGCATTTT
CAWATGRGGAQHF
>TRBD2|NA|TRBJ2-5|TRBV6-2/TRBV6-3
TGTGCCAGCAGTTACTCCGGGGTAGCGGGAGGGTCTGGTTTAGAGACCCAGTACTTC
CASSYSGVAGGSGLETQYF
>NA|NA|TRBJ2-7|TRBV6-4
TGTGCCAGCAGTGAGTCCGGGACATCCTACGAGCAGTACTTC
CASSESGTSYEQYF
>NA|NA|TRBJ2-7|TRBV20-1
TGCAGTGCTAGAGGCCAAGAAAACCCCGGCGAGCAGTACTTC
CSARGQENPGEQYF
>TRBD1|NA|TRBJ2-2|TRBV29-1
TGCAGCGTTTTCGACAGGGGGAACACCGGGGAGCTGTTTTTT
CSVFDRGNTGELFF
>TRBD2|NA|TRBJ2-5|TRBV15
TGTGCCACCAGCAGAGCGGGGGGGACCCAGTACTTC
CATSRAGGTQYF
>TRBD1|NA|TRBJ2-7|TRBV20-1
TGCAGTGCCGTCCACCGGGACAGATACTACGAGCAGTACTTC
CSAVHRDRYYEQYF
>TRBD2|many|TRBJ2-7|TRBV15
TGTGCCACCAGCAGGGGACTAGCTTACGAGCAGTACTTC
CATSRGLAYEQYF
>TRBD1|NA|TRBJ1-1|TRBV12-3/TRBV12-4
TGTGCCAGCTATCCCGGACAGGGGAGAGGGGAAGCTTTCTTT
CASYPGQGRGEAFF